This T cell receptor beta chain was profiled in a study of shared clonotypes between healthy human individuals. Study as a whole: Serving as donors were a couple of women and three men, whose ages spanned 18 to 49.

Profiling relied on immunoSEQ multiplex PCR, and the TCRdb table lists in-frame clones only, not all of them. This table has more than 550,000 clones, 72% appearing once. The CDR3 runs to 13 residues. The V end lost 10 bases, the J end lost 0 bases, and 10 bases lay between the germline ends. The germline V gene has CDR1 WSHSY and CDR2 SAAADI. J is TRBJ1-3 and V is TRBV10-2, with no clear D. Sequenced sample: memory CD4+ T cells sorted from blood. This sample's subset: CD45RA-negative fraction. The sequence was obtained from a woman aged 25 to 39 in good health. The CDR3 nucleotides are TGCGCCACAACAACGGCCTCTGGAAACACCATATATTTT. Protein: CATTTASGNTIYF.